This T cell receptor (beta chain) was observed in a study of T cell responses to AZD1222 COVID-19 vaccine. Study results and limitations: Sampling captured repertoires only after the peak T cell response.

The CDR3 is 13 amino acids. Per germline, CDR1 MNHEY and CDR2 SVGAGI. Trimming shortened V by 8 bases and J by 12 bases, and 22 bases separated the two germline ends. Assay: immunoSEQ multiplex PCR; the TCRdb copy retains only in-frame clones and omits some. The sample shows 95,000 to 150,000 clones, just over 90% of them seen only once. About this clone itself: Its matching antigen is unknown.

The specimen comprised peripheral blood, sampled on day 0 of AZD1222 vaccination. The V gene is TRBV6-5, the J gene TRBJ1-2; D perhaps matches TRBD1 (5 bases). This receptor was obtained from an adult in good health. The CDR3 nucleotides are TGTGCCAGCGGCAACAGACTGCAGGGTAGGGACACCTTC. Translating gives CASGNRLQGRDTF.